The next 12 T cell receptor beta chains were all read from a single sample in a study of T-cell memory formation after mild COVID-19. TCRdb independently ran MiXCR on the 5' RACE reads; one entry per CDR3 protein. This sample carries under 700,000 distinct CDR3 sequences, about a fifth of them seen once, and the ten largest clones take approximately 12%. Sequenced sample: PBMCs or a T cell subset sorted from them (not recorded which). The receptor set was obtained from an adult woman who had mild COVID-19 (a few samples of this study predate the infection). Cell type and time point are not known.

The V and J genes are TRBV6-2 or TRBV6-3 and TRBJ1-1; possibly TRBD1 for D (5 bases). The CDR3 consists of 12 residues. V shed 0 bases and J shed 7 bases, with 6 bases lying between them. Germline-derived CDR1 and CDR2 are MNHEY and SVGEGT. The CDR3 sequence is CASSYSTDEAFF. In DNA, the CDR3 is TGTGCCAGCAGTTACTCGACAGATGAAGCTTTCTTT.

This clonotype was detected ten times or more. The CDR3 here is CASSLPGQGNKDTQYF. The CDR3 coding sequence is TGTGCCAGCAGCTTGCCGGGACAGGGTAATAAGGATACGCAGTATTTT. The chain has TRBV5-6 and TRBJ2-3, with 9 bases fitting TRBD1. The V gene's germline CDR1 is SGHDT and CDR2 YYEEEE. CDR3 size: 16 residues. The trim removed 1 base at V and 6 bases at J, leaving 9 bases unmatched.

In its sample, this clonotype was seen a few times. The V call is TRBV12-3 or TRBV12-4, the J call TRBJ1-1, with D uncertain. The CDR3 consists of 13 residues. Trimming pared 5 bases from V and 1 base from J, leaving 8 bases between. This CDR3 reads CASSTIRNTEAFF. CDR3 bases: TGTGCCAGCAGTACCATCCGGAACACTGAAGCTTTCTTT.

The chain recombines TRBV6-1 with TRBJ1-1; D might be TRBD1 (6 bases). The CDR3 has 16 amino acids. Per the germline V gene, CDR1 is MNHNS and CDR2 is SASEGT. Trimming cost V 2 bases and J 5 bases, with 18 bases left between them. The CDR3 here is CASSESYRVSRTEAFF. The CDR3, as DNA: TGTGCCAGCAGTGAATCTTACAGGGTTAGTCGGACTGAAGCTTTCTTT.

A few counts support this clonotype. At one end, the junction sequence differs from germline, possibly due to a read error. CDR3 DNA sequence: TGTGCCAGCAGCCCAGGTGGGATACCGAGTCCAAGCTTC. It specifies CASSPGGIPSPSF. V and J are TRBV3-1 and TRBJ2-7; D is undetermined. Per the germline V gene, CDR1 is LGHDT and CDR2 is YNNKEL (reference sequence). This CDR3 has 13 residues.

This clonotype was found a few times. This chain links TRBV27 with TRBJ2-1, with TRBD2 matching over 10 bases. With 3 bases clipped from V and 7 bases from J, the junction kept 3 bases outside the gene matches. CDR1 MNHEY and CDR2 SMNVEV come from the germline V gene (reference sequence). This CDR3 spans 14 amino acids. CDR3 nucleotide sequence: TGTGCCAGCAGTTTCGGGACTAGCGAGAATGAGCAGTTCTTC. This translates into CASSFGTSENEQFF.

V is TRBV6-5 and J is TRBJ2-3; D call uncertain. Germline V gene data show CDR1 as MNHEY and CDR2 as SVGAGI. There are 17 residues in the CDR3. The V end lost 1 base, the J end lost 4 bases, and 18 bases lay between the germline ends. CDR3 in DNA: TGTGCCAGCAGTTACTACCTAATTGGGTCTCCCGCAGATACGCAGTATTTT. Amino acids: CASSYYLIGSPADTQYF.

The chain is built from TRBV20-1 and TRBJ1-2; D not certain. CDR1 is DFQATT, CDR2 SNEGSKA, per germline (reference sequence). The CDR3 runs to 13 residues. V shed 0 bases and J shed 4 bases, with 9 bases lying between them. The CDR3 DNA follows: TGCAGTGCTAGAGATCTGAGGTCCTATGGCTACACCTTC. Its protein product is CSARDLRSYGYTF.

This rearrangement joins TRBV12-3 or TRBV12-4 to TRBJ2-3; possibly TRBD2 for D (6 bases). CDR3 length: 14 residues. The ends were cut back, 6 bases at V and 3 bases at J, with 13 bases in the middle. CDR3 protein: CASSPGTRTDTQYF. The CDR3 nucleotides are TGTGCCAGCAGCCCCGGGACTCGTACAGATACGCAGTATTTT.

This chain uses TRBV4-3 with TRBJ2-1; D unresolved. The CDR3 runs to 15 residues. Germline CDR1 LGHNA, CDR2 YSLEER. Trimming stripped 0 bases from V and 6 bases from J, with 12 bases between. In nucleotides, the CDR3 is TGCGCCAGCAGCCAAGATAAAGGCGACGGCAATGAGCAGTTCTTC. The encoded protein is CASSQDKGDGNEQFF.

V is TRBV2 and J is TRBJ1-3, with D uncertain. V was cut by 1 base and J by 0 bases, with 10 bases left in between. The CDR3 runs to 16 residues. Looked up from germline, CDR1 is SNHLY and CDR2 is FYNNEI. CDR3: CASSEVGRNSGNTIYF. CDR3 DNA sequence: TGTGCCAGCAGTGAAGTGGGCAGAAACTCTGGAAACACCATATATTTT.

The chain links TRBV12-5 to TRBJ2-5, with a possible D match to TRBD2 (6 bases). CDR1 is LGHNT and CDR2 is FRNRAP in the germline V gene. This CDR3 is built from 19 residues. V was cut by 0 bases and J by 2 bases, with 22 bases left in between. CDR3 nucleotide sequence: TGTGCTAGTGGTTTGGTACCTTTATTGTCTCGGGAGCGGCAAGAGACCCAGTACTTC. Its protein is CASGLVPLLSRERQETQYF.